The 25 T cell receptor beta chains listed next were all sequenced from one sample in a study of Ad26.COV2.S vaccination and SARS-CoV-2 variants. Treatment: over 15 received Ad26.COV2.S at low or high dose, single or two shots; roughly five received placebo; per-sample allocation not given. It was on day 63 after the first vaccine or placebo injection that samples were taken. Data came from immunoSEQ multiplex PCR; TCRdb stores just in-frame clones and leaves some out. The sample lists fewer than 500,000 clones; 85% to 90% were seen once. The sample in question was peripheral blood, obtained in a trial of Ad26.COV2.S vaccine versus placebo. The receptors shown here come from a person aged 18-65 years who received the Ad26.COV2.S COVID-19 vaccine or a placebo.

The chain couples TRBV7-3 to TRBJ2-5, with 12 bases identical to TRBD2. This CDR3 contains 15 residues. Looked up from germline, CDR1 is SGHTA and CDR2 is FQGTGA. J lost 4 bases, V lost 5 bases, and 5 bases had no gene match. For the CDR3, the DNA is TGTGCCAGCAGCCCCTCGGGACTAGCGGGAGAGACCCAGTACTTC. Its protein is CASSPSGLAGETQYF.

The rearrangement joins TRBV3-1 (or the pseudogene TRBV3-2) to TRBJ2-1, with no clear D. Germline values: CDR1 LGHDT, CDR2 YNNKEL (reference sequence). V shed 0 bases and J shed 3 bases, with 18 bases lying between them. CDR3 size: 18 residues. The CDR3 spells CASSQDFEADSFYNEQFF. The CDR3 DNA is TGTGCCAGCAGCCAAGATTTCGAGGCAGACTCGTTCTACAATGAGCAGTTCTTC.

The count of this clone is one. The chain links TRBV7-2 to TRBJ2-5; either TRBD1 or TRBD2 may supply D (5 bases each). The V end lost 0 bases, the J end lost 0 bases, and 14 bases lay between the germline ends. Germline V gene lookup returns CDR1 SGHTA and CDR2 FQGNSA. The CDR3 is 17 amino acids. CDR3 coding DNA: TGTGCCAGCAGCTTAGCCCGGGACGGCTGGTACCAAGAGACCCAGTACTTC. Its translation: CASSLARDGWYQETQYF. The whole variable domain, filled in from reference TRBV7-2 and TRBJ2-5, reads GAGVSQSPSNKVTEKGKDVELRCDPISGHTALYWYRQSLGQGLEFLIYFQGNSAPDKSGLPSDRFSAERTGGSVSTLTIQRTQQEDSAVYLCASSLARDGWYQETQYFGPGTRLLVL.

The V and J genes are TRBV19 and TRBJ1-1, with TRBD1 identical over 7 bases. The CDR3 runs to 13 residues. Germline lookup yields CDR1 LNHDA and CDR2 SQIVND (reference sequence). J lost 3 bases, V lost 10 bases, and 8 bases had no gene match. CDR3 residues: CATSDRVYTEAFF. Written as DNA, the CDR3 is TGTGCCACTTCAGACAGGGTTTACACTGAAGCTTTCTTT.

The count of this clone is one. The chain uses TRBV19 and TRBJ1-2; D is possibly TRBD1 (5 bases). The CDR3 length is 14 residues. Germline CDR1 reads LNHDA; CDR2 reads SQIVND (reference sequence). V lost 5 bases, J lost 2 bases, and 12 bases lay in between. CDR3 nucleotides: TGTGCCAGTAGTCACTTGGGACGCAACTATGGCTACACCTTC. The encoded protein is CASSHLGRNYGYTF.

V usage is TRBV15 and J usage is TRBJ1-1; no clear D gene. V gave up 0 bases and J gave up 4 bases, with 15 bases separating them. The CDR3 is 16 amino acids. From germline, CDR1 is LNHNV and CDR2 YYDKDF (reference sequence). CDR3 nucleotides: TGTGCCACCAGCAGAGATCTGCCACCCCAAGGCACTGAAGCTTTCTTT. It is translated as CATSRDLPPQGTEAFF.

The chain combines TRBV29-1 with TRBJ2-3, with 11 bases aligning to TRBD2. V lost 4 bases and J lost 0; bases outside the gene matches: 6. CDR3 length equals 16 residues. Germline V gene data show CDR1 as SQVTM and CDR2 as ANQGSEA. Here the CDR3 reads CSVAGTSGTSTDTQYF. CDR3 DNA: TGCAGCGTTGCGGGGACTAGCGGAACTAGCACAGATACGCAGTATTTT.

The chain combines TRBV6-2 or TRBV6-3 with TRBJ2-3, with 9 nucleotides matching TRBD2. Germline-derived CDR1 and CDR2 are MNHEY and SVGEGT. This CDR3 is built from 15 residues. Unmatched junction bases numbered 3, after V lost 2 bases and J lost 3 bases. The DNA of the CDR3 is TGTGCCAGCAGTTACAGGGCGGGGGGGACAGATACGCAGTATTTT. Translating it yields CASSYRAGGTDTQYF.

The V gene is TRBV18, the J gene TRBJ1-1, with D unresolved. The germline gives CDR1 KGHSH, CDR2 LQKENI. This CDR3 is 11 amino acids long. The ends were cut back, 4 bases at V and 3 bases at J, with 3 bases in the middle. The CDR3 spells CASSRDTEAFF. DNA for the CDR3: TGTGCCAGCTCACGAGACACTGAAGCTTTCTTT.

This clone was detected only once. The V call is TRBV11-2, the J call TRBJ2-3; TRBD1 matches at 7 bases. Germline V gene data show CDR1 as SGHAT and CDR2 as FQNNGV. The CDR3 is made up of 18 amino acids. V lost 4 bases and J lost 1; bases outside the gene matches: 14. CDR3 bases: TGTGCCAGCAGCTCGCAATATCGACAGGGACAACGCACAGATACGCAGTATTTT. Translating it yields CASSSQYRQGQRTDTQYF.

The CDR3 protein is CATSDLTAGAGGELFF. In nucleotides, the CDR3 is TGTGCCACCAGTGATCTAACGGCCGGGGCGGGCGGGGAGCTGTTTTTT. J is TRBJ2-2 and V is TRBV24-1; TRBD1 or TRBD2 may be the D gene (5 bases each). The CDR3 sequence is 16 residues long. V was shortened by 3 bases and J by 7 bases, with 17 bases between the two germline ends. CDR1 and CDR2 (germline): KGHDR, SFDVKD.

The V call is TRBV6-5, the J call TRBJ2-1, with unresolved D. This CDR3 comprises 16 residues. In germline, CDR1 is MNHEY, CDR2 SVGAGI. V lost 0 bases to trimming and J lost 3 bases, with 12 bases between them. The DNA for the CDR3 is TGTGCCAGCAGTTACTCGTACGGCCAGTACTACAATGAGCAGTTCTTC. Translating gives CASSYSYGQYYNEQFF.

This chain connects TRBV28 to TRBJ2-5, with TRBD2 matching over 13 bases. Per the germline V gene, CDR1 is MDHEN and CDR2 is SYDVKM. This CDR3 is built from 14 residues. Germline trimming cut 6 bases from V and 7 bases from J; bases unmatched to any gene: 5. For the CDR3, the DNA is TGTGCCAGCAGCCAAACTAGCGGGAGGGTGACCCAGTACTTC. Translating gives CASSQTSGRVTQYF.

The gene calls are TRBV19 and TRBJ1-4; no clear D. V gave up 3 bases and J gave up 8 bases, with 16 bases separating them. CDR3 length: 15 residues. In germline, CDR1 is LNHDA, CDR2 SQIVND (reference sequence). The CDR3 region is CASSIGPNWEEKLFF. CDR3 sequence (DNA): TGTGCCAGTAGTATTGGACCCAACTGGGAGGAAAAACTGTTTTTT.

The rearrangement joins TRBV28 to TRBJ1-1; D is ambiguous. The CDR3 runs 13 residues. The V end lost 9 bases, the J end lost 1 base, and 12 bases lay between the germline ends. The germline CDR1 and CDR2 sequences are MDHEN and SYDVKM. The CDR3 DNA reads TGTGCCAGTTTGGACGGTACGAACACTGAAGCTTTCTTT. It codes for CASLDGTNTEAFF.

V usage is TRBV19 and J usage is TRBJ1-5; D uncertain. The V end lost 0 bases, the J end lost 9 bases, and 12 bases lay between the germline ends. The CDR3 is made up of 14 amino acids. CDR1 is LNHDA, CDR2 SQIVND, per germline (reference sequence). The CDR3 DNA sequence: TGTGCCAGTAGTATAGATCCGTCCTTATCGCCCCAGCATTTT. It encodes CASSIDPSLSPQHF.

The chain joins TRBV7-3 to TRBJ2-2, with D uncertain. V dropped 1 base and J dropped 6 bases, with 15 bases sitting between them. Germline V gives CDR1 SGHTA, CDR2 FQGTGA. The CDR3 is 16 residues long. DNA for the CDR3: TGTGCCAGCAGCTTAAAGTGGCCCCCAATAGCCGGGGAGCTGTTTTTT. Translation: CASSLKWPPIAGELFF.

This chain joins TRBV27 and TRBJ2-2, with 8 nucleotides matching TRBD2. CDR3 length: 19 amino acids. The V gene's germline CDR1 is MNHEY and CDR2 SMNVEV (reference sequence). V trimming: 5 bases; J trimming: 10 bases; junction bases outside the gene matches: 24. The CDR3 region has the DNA TGTGCCAGCAGTCCGCTTTCACTAGCGGCGGCGCCCAACCTCTCGGAGCTGTTTTTT. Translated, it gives CASSPLSLAAAPNLSELFF.

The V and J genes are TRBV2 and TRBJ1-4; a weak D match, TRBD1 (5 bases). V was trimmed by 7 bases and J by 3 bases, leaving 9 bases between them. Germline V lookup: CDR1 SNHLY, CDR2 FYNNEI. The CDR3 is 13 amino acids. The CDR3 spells CASIRVPNEKLFF. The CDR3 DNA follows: TGTGCCAGCATCAGGGTACCTAATGAAAAACTGTTTTTT.

DNA for the CDR3: TGTGCCAGCAACCTAAGGGGGGGTGAGCAGTTCTTC. The encoded protein is CASNLRGGEQFF. The genes are TRBV7-6 and TRBJ2-1; D perhaps matches TRBD2 (7 bases). The V gene lost 7 bases and the J gene lost 9 bases, with 13 bases spanning the gap. Germline assignment: CDR1 SGHVS and CDR2 FNYEAQ. This CDR3 comprises 12 residues.

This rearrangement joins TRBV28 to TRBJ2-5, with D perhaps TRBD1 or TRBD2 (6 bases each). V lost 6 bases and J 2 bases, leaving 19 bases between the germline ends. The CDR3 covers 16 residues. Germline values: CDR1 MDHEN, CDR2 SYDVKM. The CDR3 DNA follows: TGTGCCAGCAGGCGAACCCCGGGGGCGGGTCAAGAGACCCAGTACTTC. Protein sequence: CASRRTPGAGQETQYF.

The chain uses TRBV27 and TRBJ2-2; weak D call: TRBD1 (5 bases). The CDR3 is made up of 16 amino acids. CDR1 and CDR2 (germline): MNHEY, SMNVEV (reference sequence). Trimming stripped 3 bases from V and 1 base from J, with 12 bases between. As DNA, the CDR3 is TGTGCCAGCAGTTTGGTAGGGCAGGGGAACACCGGGGAGCTGTTTTTT. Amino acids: CASSLVGQGNTGELFF.

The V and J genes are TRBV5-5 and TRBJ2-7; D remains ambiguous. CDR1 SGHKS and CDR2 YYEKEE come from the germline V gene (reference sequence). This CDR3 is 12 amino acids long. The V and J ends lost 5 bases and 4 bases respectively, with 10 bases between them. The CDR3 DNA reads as TGTGCCAGCAGAAATGCAGCGTACGAGCAGTACGTC. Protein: CASRNAAYEQYV.

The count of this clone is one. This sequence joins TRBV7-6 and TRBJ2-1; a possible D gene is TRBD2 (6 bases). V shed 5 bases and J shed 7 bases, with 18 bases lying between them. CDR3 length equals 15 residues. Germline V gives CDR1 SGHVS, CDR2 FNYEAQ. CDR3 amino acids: CASSRNRDFINEQFF. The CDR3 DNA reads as TGTGCCAGCAGCAGAAACCGGGACTTTATTAATGAGCAGTTCTTC.

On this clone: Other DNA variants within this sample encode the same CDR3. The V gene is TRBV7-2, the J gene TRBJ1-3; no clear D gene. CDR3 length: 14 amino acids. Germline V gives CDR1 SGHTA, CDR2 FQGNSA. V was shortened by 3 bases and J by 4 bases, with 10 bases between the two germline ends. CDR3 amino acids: CASSFSGSGNTIYF. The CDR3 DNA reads TGTGCCAGCAGCTTTTCGGGGTCCGGAAACACCATATATTTT.